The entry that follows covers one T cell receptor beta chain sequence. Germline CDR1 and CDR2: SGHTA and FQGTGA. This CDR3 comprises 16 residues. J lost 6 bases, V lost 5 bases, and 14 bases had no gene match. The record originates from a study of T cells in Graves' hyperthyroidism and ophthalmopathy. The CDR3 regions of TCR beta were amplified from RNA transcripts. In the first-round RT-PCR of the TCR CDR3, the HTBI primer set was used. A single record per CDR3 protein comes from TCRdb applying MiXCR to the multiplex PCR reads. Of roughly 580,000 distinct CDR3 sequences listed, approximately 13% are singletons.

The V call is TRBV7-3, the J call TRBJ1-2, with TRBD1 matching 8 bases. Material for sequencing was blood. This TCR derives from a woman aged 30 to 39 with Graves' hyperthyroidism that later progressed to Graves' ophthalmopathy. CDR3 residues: CASSLTSEPGGDGYTF. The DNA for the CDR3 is TGTGCCAGCAGCCTCACGTCGGAACCAGGGGGCGATGGCTACACCTTC. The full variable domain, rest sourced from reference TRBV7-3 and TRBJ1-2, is GAGVSQTPSNKVTEKGKYVELRCDPISGHTALYWYRQSLGQGPEFLIYFQGTGAADDSGLPNDRFFAVRPEGSVSTLKIQRTERGDSAVYLCASSLTSEPGGDGYTFGSGTRLTVV.